This T cell receptor beta chain was sequenced for a study of blood T cells in healthy people across ages. This clonotype has more than one count but fewer than ten. The CDR3 length is 14 residues. The V end lost 3 bases, the J end lost 8 bases, and 16 bases lay between the germline ends. Sample-barcoded 5' priming and a J-beta primer mix drove a second PCR of about 7 to 12 cycles. MiXCR, applied by TCRdb to the 5' RACE reads, yields one record per CDR3 protein. The profile shows 450,000 to 600,000 distinct CDR3 sequences, about 27% of them singletons. Separately, the same data were catalogued under a study of T cells of mothers and their children.

The sequence derives from a boy younger than 10 in good health. This chain connects TRBV12-3 or TRBV12-4 to TRBJ1-2, with TRBD1 as a possible D gene (5 bases). The sample comprised blood. The DNA of the CDR3 is TGTGCCAGCAGTTTTGGGCAGGGTATAGAAGGCTACACCTTC. Encoded protein: CASSFGQGIEGYTF.